Each of the 25 T cell receptor beta chains below was sequenced from the same sample in a study of cytomegalovirus exposure and HLA in healthy donors. It was with 60 Vbeta and 13 Jbeta primers that the PCR ran. Assay used: immunoSEQ multiplex PCR; TCRdb lists only in-frame clones, some missing. This sample yields around 130,000 clones, of which 82% are seen a single time; approximately 10% belongs to the top ten. Sequencing was carried out using PBMCs. The receptors shown here come from a male donor in good health and CMV-seropositive.

This chain links TRBV10-3 with TRBJ1-1; D unclear. Germline V gene data show CDR1 as ENHRY and CDR2 as SYGVKD. V was clipped by 1 base and J by 3 bases, with 6 bases between them. The CDR3 spans 13 residues. The CDR3 DNA sequence: TGTGCCATCAGTGAGTTAGAGGACACTGAAGCTTTCTTT. It is translated as CAISELEDTEAFF.

Details on this clone: A junction end diverges from the germline sequence, so it may reflect a read error. The chain links TRBV7-9 to TRBJ2-7, with D perhaps matching TRBD2 (7 bases). Germline loops: CDR1 SEHNR, CDR2 FQNEAQ (reference sequence). The CDR3 contains 15 residues. CDR3 loop: CSSSLGGEWPYEQYF. The CDR3 DNA reads as TGTTCCAGCAGCTTAGGGGGGGAGTGGCCCTACGAGCAGTACTTC.

A few counts support this clone. This CDR3 reads CASSLSRERYEQYF. The CDR3 bases are TGTGCCAGCAGTTTATCCCGTGAGCGGTACGAGCAGTACTTC. The chain uses TRBV27 and TRBJ2-7, with D perhaps TRBD2 (5 bases). This CDR3 is 14 amino acids long. Germline-derived CDR1 and CDR2 are MNHEY and SMNVEV (reference sequence). V lost 0 bases and J lost 4, with 10 bases in between.

V is TRBV7-3 and J is TRBJ2-7; 9 bases agree with TRBD1. This CDR3 has 14 amino acids. V lost 4 bases, J lost 6 bases, and 7 bases stayed unmatched. Germline V CDR1 and CDR2: SGHTA, FQGTGA. DNA for the CDR3: TGTGCCAGCAGCTCCGGGACAGGGACCCGCGAGCAGTACTTC. Protein sequence: CASSSGTGTREQYF.

The CDR3 spells CASSPVGGILGTDTQYF. CDR3 coding DNA: TGTGCCAGCTCACCCGTAGGCGGGATATTAGGGACAGATACGCAGTATTTT. The V gene is TRBV18, the J gene TRBJ2-3; TRBD2 is a possible D gene (6 bases). This CDR3 spans 17 amino acids. Germline lookup yields CDR1 KGHSH and CDR2 LQKENI. The germline V and J ends were trimmed by 3 bases and 3 bases, with 19 bases remaining between them.

There are a few counts of this clone. V and J are TRBV29-1 and TRBJ1-1; no definite D call. The V gene lost 4 bases and the J gene lost 3 bases, with 6 bases spanning the gap. Germline assignment: CDR1 SQVTM and CDR2 ANQGSEA. CDR3 size: 11 residues. CDR3 amino acids: CSVVADTEAFF. The DNA for the CDR3 is TGCAGCGTTGTGGCGGACACTGAAGCTTTCTTT. Together with reference TRBV29-1 and TRBJ1-1, the CDR3 gives the full variable domain: SAVISQKPSRDICQRGTSLTIQCQVDSQVTMMFWYRQQPGQSLTLIATANQGSEATYESGFVIDKFPISRPNLTFSTLTVSNMSPEDSSIYLCSVVADTEAFFGQGTRLTVV.

The chain uses TRBV19 and TRBJ1-1; 8 positions agree with TRBD1. The germline V gene encodes CDR1 LNHDA and CDR2 SQIVND (reference sequence). This CDR3 has 14 amino acids. The J segment lost 6 bases and the V segment lost 4 bases, leaving 7 bases of the junction unmatched. Here the CDR3 DNA reads TGTGCCAGTAGTACAACTCCAGGGGGCTCTGAAGCTTTCTTT. This encodes CASSTTPGGSEAFF.

V is TRBV7-2 and J is TRBJ2-7; maybe TRBD1 (7 bases). Trimming removed 1 base at V and 4 bases at J, with 11 bases between. Germline V gene data show CDR1 as SGHTA and CDR2 as FQGNSA. This CDR3 is 14 amino acids long. CDR3 nucleotides: TGTGCCAGCAGCTTAGTACCAGGGGGGTACGAGCAGTACTTC. Protein product: CASSLVPGGYEQYF.

The genes are TRBV4-1 and TRBJ2-1; 10 positions match TRBD2. This CDR3 region has 13 residues. Trimming removed 10 bases from V and 3 bases from J; junction bases left unmatched: 3. In germline, CDR1 is MGHRA, CDR2 YSYEKL. This chain's CDR3 is CATTSGIYNEQFF. The CDR3 DNA follows: TGCGCCACCACTAGCGGGATCTACAATGAGCAGTTCTTC.

The rearrangement links TRBV29-1 to TRBJ1-1, with 7 positions matching TRBD1. The junction had 19 bases not matched to a gene; V was cut back by 7 bases and J by 11 bases. The CDR3 is made up of 14 amino acids. Germline V gene lookup returns CDR1 SQVTM and CDR2 ANQGSEA. The CDR3 coding sequence is TGCAGCGGGTCCGGACAGGTTCTCGACCAAAGGGCTTTCTTT. Protein: CSGSGQVLDQRAFF.

The V and J genes are TRBV6-5 and TRBJ2-3; the match to TRBD2 covers 10 bases. J lost 5 bases, V lost 4 bases, and 9 bases had no gene match. In germline, CDR1 is MNHEY, CDR2 SVGAGI. This CDR3 has 16 residues. CDR3 loop: CASSFASSGSIDTQYF. The CDR3 DNA reads TGTGCCAGCAGTTTCGCCTCTAGCGGGAGTATAGATACGCAGTATTTT.

The gene calls are TRBV28 and TRBJ2-3; TRBD2 is a possible D gene (5 bases). Trimming left V 2 bases short and J 2 bases short, with 17 bases between. Germline V gene sequence: CDR1 MDHEN, CDR2 SYDVKM. The CDR3 is 17 residues long. CDR3 in amino acids: CASSLIDAGRYTDTQYF. Here the CDR3 DNA reads TGTGCCAGCAGTTTAATAGACGCGGGCCGGTACACAGATACGCAGTATTTT.

The rearrangement joins TRBV5-4 to TRBJ2-7; 10 nucleotides match TRBD1. V gave up 5 bases and J gave up 3 bases; unmatched junction bases: 5. CDR3 size: 14 residues. Looked up from germline, CDR1 is SGHNT and CDR2 is YYREEE (reference sequence). CDR3 in DNA: TGTGCCAGCAGGACGGACAGGGGGGACTACGAGCAGTACTTC. Its protein product is CASRTDRGDYEQYF.

The rearrangement joins TRBV6-1 to TRBJ2-5, with 11 positions matching TRBD2. Trimming cost V 1 base and J 6 bases; bases outside gene matches: 13. The V gene's germline CDR1 is MNHNS and CDR2 SASEGT. The CDR3 spans 18 residues. The CDR3 DNA sequence: TGTGCCAGCAGTGAAGGTTGGCTAGCGGGAGGTAGAAAAAAGACCCAGTACTTC. Its protein is CASSEGWLAGGRKKTQYF.

The V and J genes are TRBV5-1 and TRBJ1-6, with 7 bases fitting TRBD1. The CDR3 is 16 amino acids. Germline V gene data show CDR1 as SGHRS and CDR2 as YFSETQ. V was pared by 0 bases and J by 9 bases, with 9 bases of the junction left unmatched. CDR3 DNA: TGCGCCAGCAGCTTGGAGGCCTCAGGGGGAGTTTCACCCCTCCACTTT. The encoded protein is CASSLEASGGVSPLHF.

The chain recombines TRBV10-3 with TRBJ2-3; D is ambiguous. The CDR3 spans 13 residues. CDR1 and CDR2 (germline): ENHRY, SYGVKD. The ends were cut back, 5 bases at V and 1 base at J, with 7 bases in the middle. The CDR3 is CAISPPGTDTQYF. CDR3 DNA sequence: TGTGCCATCAGTCCTCCCGGCACAGATACGCAGTATTTT.

This chain connects TRBV4-3 to TRBJ2-1; TRBD2 aligns across 7 bases. V gave up 2 bases and J gave up 10 bases; unmatched junction bases: 2. The CDR3 extends over 12 amino acids. Germline loops: CDR1 LGHNA, CDR2 YSLEER. CDR3 sequence: CASSQKAGEQFF. The CDR3 bases are TGCGCCAGCAGCCAAAAAGCGGGAGAGCAGTTCTTC.

The chain has TRBV7-3 and TRBJ2-3; 9 positions match TRBD2. Germline V gene lookup returns CDR1 SGHTA and CDR2 FQGTGA. The CDR3 totals 16 residues. V shed 4 bases, J shed 6 bases, and the junction held 11 bases outside the gene matches. CDR3 sequence: CASSSRAGGSSDTQYF. DNA for the CDR3: TGTGCCAGCAGCTCAAGAGCGGGAGGTTCTTCGGATACGCAGTATTTT.

The chain recombines TRBV29-1 with TRBJ1-2, with D unclear. Germline assignment: CDR1 SQVTM and CDR2 ANQGSEA. This CDR3 comprises 13 residues. Trimming removed 6 bases from V and 7 bases from J, with 18 bases in between. CDR3 protein: CSVQTPSRSGYTF. CDR3 DNA: TGCAGCGTGCAGACGCCCTCTAGAAGTGGCTACACCTTC.

The chain couples TRBV4-2 to TRBJ1-1, with D unclear. CDR1 LGHNA and CDR2 YNFKEQ come from the germline V gene. V was shortened by 0 bases and J by 0 bases, with 8 bases between the two germline ends. This CDR3 contains 15 residues. The CDR3 loop reads CASSQDPLMNTEAFF. CDR3 in DNA: TGTGCCAGCAGCCAAGATCCGTTAATGAACACTGAAGCTTTCTTT.

This clone showed up just a few times. The genes are TRBV19 and TRBJ2-1; D not certain. The length of the CDR3 is 16 residues. In germline, CDR1 is LNHDA, CDR2 SQIVND (reference sequence). Trimming cost V 7 bases and J 0 bases, with 16 bases left between them. CDR3 in amino acids: CASKNELLSSYNEQFF. CDR3 nucleotide sequence: TGTGCCAGTAAAAATGAACTTTTGAGCTCCTACAATGAGCAGTTCTTC.

CDR3 DNA: TGCGCCAGCAGCTTCGAGACAGGGTTCAATGGCTACACCTTC. It specifies CASSFETGFNGYTF. The rearrangement links TRBV5-1 to TRBJ1-2, with TRBD1 identical over 7 bases. With V trimmed by 2 bases and J by 6 bases, 7 bases remained unmatched. Germline V gene data show CDR1 as SGHRS and CDR2 as YFSETQ. This CDR3 has 14 residues.

The chain has TRBV4-3 and TRBJ1-2, with a possible D match to TRBD1 (6 bases). With 1 base removed from V and 5 bases from J, the gap between germline ends came to 14 bases. The CDR3 runs 15 residues. Germline values: CDR1 LGHNA, CDR2 YSLEER. In DNA, the CDR3 is TGCGCCAGCAGCCAAGCGATCAGGGGATGGTATGGCTACACCTTC. This sequence encodes CASSQAIRGWYGYTF.

The V gene is TRBV11-2, the J gene TRBJ2-5; no definite D call. The DNA end is a closer match to TRBJ2-7, so the J assignment may be wrong. The CDR3 totals 12 residues. Germline loops: CDR1 SGHAT, CDR2 FQNNGV. The CDR3 reads CASSLGLYEQYF. Written as DNA, the CDR3 is TGTGCCAGCAGCTTAGGCCTCTACGAGCAGTACTTC.

The chain carries TRBV4-1 and TRBJ2-2, with D unclear. Germline assignment: CDR1 MGHRA and CDR2 YSYEKL. The V end lost 1 base, the J end lost 7 bases, and 16 bases lay between the germline ends. The length of the CDR3 is 16 residues. DNA for the CDR3: TGCGCCAGCAGCCAAGGTGGCCTAGTTGCATACGGGGAGCTGTTTTTT. Translation: CASSQGGLVAYGELFF.